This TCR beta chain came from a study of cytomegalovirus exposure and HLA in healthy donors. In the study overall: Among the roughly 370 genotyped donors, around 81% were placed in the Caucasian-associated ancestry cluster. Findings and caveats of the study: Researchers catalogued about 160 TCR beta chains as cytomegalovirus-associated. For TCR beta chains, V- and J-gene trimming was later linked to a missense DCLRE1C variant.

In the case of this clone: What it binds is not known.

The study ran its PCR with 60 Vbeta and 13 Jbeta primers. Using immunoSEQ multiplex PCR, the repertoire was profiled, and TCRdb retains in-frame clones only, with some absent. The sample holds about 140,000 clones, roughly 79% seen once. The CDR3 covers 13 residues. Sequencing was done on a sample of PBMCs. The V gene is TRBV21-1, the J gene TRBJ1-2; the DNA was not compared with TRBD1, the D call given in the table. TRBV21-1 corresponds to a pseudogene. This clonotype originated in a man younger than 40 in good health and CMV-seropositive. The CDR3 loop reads CASSKNWALGYTF. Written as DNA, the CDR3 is TGTGCCAGCAGCAAAAATTGGGCTCTCGGCTACACCTTC.